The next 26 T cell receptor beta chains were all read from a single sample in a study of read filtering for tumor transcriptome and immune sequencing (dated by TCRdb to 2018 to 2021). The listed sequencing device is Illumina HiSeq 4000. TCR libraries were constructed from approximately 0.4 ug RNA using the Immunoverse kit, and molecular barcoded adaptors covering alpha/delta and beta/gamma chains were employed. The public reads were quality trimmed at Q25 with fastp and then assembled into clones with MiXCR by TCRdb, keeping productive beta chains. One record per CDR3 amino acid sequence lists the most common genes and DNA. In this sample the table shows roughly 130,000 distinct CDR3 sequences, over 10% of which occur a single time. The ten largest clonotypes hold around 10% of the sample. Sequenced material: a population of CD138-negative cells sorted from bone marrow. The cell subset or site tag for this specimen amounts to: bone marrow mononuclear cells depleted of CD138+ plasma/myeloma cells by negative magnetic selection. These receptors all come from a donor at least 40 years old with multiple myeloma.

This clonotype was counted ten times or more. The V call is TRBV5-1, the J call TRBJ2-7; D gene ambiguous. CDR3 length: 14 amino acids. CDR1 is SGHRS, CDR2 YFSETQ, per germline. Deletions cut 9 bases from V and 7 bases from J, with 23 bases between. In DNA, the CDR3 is TGCGCCACCTGGAGTGGACCCGAACAATCGGAGCAGTACTTC. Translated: CATWSGPEQSEQYF.

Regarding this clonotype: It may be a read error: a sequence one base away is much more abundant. In nucleotides, the CDR3 is TGTGCCAGCAGCCAAGGAATGGGGCAGGGTGACAATGAGCAGTCCTTC. Translating it yields CASSQGMGQGDNEQSF. This rearrangement joins TRBV3-1 to TRBJ2-1; maybe TRBD1 (5 bases). Germline V gene data show CDR1 as LGHDT and CDR2 as YNNKEL (reference sequence). The CDR3 contains 16 residues.

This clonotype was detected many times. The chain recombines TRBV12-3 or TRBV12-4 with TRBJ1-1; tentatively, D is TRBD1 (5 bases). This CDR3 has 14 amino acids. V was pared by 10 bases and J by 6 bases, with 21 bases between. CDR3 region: CATHRDRHGAEAFF. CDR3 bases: TGTGCCACCCACCGGGACCGTCATGGGGCTGAAGCTTTCTTT.

The DNA for the CDR3 is TGTGCCAGCAGCTCCCCTCCAGGGGGCACGAACACCGGGGAGCTGTTTTTT. It translates to CASSSPPGGTNTGELFF. The genes are TRBV7-9 and TRBJ2-2; the match to TRBD1 covers 8 bases. The CDR3 loop spans 17 amino acids. Germline V gene data show CDR1 as SEHNR and CDR2 as FQNEAQ (reference sequence). The ends lost 4 bases at V and 0 bases at J; junction bases unmatched: 7.

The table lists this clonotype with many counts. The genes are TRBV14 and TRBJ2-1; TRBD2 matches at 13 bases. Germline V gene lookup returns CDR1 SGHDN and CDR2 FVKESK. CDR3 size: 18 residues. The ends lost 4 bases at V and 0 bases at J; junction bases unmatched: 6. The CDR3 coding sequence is TGTGCCAGCAGCCGAGGGACTAGCGGGACCCTCTCCTACAATGAGCAGTTCTTC. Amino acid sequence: CASSRGTSGTLSYNEQFF.

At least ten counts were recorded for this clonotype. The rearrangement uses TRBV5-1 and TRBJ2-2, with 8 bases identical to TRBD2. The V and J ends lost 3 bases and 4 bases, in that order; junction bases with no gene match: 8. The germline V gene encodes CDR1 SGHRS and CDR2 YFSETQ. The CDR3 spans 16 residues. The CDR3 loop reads CASSSRVAGSTGELFF. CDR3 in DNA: TGCGCCAGCAGCTCCCGAGTAGCGGGAAGCACCGGGGAGCTGTTTTTT. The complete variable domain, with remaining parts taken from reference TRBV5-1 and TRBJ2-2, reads KAGVTQTPRYLIKTRGQQVTLSCSPISGHRSVSWYQQTPGQGLQFLFEYFSETQRNKGNFPGRFSGRQFSNSRSEMNVSTLELGDSALYLCASSSRVAGSTGELFFGEGSRLTVL.

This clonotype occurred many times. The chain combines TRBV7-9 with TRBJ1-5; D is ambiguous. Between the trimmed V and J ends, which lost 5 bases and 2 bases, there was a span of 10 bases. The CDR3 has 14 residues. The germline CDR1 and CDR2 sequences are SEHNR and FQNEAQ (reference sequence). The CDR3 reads CASSQSTGNQPQHF. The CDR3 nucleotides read TGTGCCAGCAGCCAAAGTACAGGCAATCAGCCCCAGCATTTT.

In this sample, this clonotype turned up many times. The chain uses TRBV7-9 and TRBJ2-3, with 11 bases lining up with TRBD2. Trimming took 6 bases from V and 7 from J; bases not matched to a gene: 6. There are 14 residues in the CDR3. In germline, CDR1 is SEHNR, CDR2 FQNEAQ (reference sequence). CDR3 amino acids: CASRGTSGTNTQYF. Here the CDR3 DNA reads TGTGCCAGCAGAGGGACTAGCGGTACTAATACGCAGTATTTT.

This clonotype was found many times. The CDR3 region is CASRNGQGYTGELFF. Written as DNA, the CDR3 is TGTGCCAGCAGAAATGGACAGGGGTACACCGGGGAGCTGTTTTTT. The V gene is TRBV28, the J gene TRBJ2-2; 9 nucleotides match TRBD1. Germline values: CDR1 MDHEN, CDR2 SYDVKM. V dropped 6 bases and J dropped 3; count of bases not matched to a gene: 5. CDR3 length: 15 residues. Using reference TRBV28 and TRBJ2-2 for the parts outside the CDR3, the full variable domain is DVKVTQSSRYLVKRTGEKVFLECVQDMDHENMFWYRQDPGLGLRLIYFSYDVKMKEKGDIPEGYSVSREKKERFSLILESASTNQTSMYLCASRNGQGYTGELFFGEGSRLTVL.

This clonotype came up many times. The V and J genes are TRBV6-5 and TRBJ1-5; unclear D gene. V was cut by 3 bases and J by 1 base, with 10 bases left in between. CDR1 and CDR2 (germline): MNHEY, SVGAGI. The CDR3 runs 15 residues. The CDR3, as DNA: TGTGCCAGCAGTTATTCGATACAGAGCAATCAGCCCCAGCATTTT. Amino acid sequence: CASSYSIQSNQPQHF.

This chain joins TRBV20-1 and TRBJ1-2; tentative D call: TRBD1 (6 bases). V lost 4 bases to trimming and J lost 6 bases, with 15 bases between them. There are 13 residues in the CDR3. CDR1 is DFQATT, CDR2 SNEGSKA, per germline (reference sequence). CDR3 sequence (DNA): TGCAGTGCTACCGCAGGGGCCCTAGATGGCTACACCTTC. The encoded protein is CSATAGALDGYTF.

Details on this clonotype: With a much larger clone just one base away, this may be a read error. Written as DNA, the CDR3 is TGCAGTGCTAGAAAGAGGAACACTGAAGCTTACTTT. Encoded protein: CSARKRNTEAYF. This chain links TRBV20-1 with TRBJ1-1, with unresolved D. Germline lookup yields CDR1 DFQATT and CDR2 SNEGSKA (reference sequence). This CDR3 has 12 residues.

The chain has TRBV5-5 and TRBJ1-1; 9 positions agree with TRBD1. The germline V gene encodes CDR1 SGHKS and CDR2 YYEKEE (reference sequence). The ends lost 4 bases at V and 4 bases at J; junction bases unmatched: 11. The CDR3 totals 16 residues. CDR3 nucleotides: TGTGCCAGCAGCCCCAGGACAGGGGAGTTCGGCACTGAAGCTTTCTTT. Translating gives CASSPRTGEFGTEAFF.

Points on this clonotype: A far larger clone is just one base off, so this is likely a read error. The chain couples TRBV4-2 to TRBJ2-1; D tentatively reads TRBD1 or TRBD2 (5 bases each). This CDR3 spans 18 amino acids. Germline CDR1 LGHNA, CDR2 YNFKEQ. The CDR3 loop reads CASSHDRGLSGADNEQFF. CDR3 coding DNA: TGCGCCAGCAGCCATGATCGTGGGCTTTCCGGGGCCGACAATGAGCAGTTCTTC.

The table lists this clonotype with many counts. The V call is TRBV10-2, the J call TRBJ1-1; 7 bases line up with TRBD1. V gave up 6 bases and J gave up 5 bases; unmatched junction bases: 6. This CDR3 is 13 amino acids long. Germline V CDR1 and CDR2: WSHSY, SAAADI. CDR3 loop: CASRQGFGTEAFF. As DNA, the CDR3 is TGCGCCAGCAGACAGGGGTTTGGGACTGAAGCTTTCTTT.

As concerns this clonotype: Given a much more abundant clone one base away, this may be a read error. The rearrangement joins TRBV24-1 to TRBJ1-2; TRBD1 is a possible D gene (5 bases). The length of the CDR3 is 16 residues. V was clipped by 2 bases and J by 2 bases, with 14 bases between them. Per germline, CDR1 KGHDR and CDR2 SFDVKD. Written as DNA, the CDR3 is TGTGCCACCAGTGATTCAGCCGCGACAGTGAACTATGGCTACACCTTC. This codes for CATSDSAATVNYGYTF.

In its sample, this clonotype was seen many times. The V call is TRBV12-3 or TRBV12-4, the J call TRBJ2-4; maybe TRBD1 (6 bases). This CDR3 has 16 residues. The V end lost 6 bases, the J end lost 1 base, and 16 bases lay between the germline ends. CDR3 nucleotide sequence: TGTGCCAGCAGCCCGCTCCAGGGGCGGGCCAAAAACATTCAGTACTTC. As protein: CASSPLQGRAKNIQYF.

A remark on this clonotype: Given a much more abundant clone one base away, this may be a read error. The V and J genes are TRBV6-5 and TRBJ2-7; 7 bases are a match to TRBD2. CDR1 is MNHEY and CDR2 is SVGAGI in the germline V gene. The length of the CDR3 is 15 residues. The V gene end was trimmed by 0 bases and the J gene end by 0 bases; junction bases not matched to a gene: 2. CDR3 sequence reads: CASSYSWGGSYEQYF. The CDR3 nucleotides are TGTGCCAGCAGTTACTCATGGGGGGGCTCCTACGAGCAGTACTTC.

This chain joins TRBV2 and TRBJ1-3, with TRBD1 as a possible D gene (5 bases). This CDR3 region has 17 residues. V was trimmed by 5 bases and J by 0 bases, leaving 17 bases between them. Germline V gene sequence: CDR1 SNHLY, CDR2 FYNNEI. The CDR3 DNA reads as TGTGCCAGCAGTCCCTTGGGAGGGGCGAGCTCTGGAAACACCATATATTTT. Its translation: CASSPLGGASSGNTIYF.

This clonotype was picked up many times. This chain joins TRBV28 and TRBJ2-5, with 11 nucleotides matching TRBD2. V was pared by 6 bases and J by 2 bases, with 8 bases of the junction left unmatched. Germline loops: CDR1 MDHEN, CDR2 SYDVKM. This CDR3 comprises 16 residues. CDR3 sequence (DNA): TGTGCCAGCAGCTCGGGACTAGCGGAAAGGCAAGAGACCCAGTACTTC. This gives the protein CASSSGLAERQETQYF.

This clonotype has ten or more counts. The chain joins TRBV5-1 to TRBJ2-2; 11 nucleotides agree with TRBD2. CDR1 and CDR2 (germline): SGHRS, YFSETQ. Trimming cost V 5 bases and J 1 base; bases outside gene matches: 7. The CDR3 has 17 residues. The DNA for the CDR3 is TGCGCCAGCAGGCCGGGACTAGCGGTTGAGAACACCGGGGAGCTGTTTTTT. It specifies CASRPGLAVENTGELFF.

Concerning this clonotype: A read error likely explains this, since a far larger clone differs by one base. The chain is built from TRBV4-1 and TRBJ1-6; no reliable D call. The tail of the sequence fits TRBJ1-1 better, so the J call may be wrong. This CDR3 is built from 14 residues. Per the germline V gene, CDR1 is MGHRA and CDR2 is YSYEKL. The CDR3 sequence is CAISQDGRQAEAFF. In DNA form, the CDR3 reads TGCGCCATCAGCCAAGATGGCCGGCAGGCCGAAGCTTTCTTT.

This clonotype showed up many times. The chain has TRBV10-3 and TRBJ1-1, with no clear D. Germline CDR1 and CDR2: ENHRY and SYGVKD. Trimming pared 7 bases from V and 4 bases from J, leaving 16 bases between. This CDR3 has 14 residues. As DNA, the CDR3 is TGTGCCATCATCCAGGCCCCTGATAGCACTGAAGCTTTCTTT. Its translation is CAIIQAPDSTEAFF.

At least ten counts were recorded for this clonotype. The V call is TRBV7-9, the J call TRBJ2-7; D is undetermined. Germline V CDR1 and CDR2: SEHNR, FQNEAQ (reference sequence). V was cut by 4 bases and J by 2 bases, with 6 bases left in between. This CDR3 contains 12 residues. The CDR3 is CASSYQTYEQYF. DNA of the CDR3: TGTGCCAGCAGCTACCAAACCTACGAGCAGTACTTC.

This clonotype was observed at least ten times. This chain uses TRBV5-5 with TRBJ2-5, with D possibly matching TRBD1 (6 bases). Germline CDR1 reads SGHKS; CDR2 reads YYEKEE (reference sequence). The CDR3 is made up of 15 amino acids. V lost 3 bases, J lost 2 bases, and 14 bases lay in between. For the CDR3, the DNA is TGTGCCAGCAGCTCAACTTCGACAGGACAAGAGACCCAGTACTTC. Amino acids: CASSSTSTGQETQYF.

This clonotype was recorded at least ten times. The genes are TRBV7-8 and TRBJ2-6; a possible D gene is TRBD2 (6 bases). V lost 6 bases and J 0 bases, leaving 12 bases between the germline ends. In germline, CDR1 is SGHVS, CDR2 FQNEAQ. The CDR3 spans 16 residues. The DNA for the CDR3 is TGTGCCAGCAGTCTCTCCGGGAGCTCTGGGGCCAACGTCCTGACTTTC. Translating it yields CASSLSGSSGANVLTF.